Listed below are T cell receptor beta chains from one sample, sequenced in a study of T cells in tumors after PD-1 blockade. Produced via immunoSEQ multiplex PCR; TCRdb's table is partial and in-frame only. The data show 10,000 to 15,000 clones, roughly 60% seen once. The source was tumor tissue, collected before anti-PD-1 treatment. These receptors were obtained from a human donor with cutaneous squamous cell carcinoma. CDR3s include the opening cysteine and the closing phenylalanine or tryptophan. Fields, in order: V gene, D gene, J gene, clone size, CDR3 protein, CDR3 DNA. D genes are given only for firm matches. The size entry is marked missing in some rows and otherwise reads once, few, many or a size class.

TRBV9	-	TRBJ2-3	-	CASSPVGGKTDTQYF	TGTGCCAGCAGCCCAGTCGGGGGTAAGACAGATACGCAGTATTTT
TRBV19	-	TRBJ2-4	-	CASSIGQSLAKNIQYF	TGTGCCAGTAGTATTGGACAGTCTCTAGCCAAAAACATTCAGTACTTC
TRBV9	-	TRBJ2-7	medium-sized	CASSVVGGPLREQYF	TGTGCCAGCAGCGTAGTCGGAGGGCCCCTACGAGAGCAGTACTTC
TRBV7-2	-	TRBJ1-2	-	CASSLARVGGYTF	TGTGCCAGCAGCTTAGCCAGGGTGGGAGGCTACACCTTC
TRBV5-1	-	TRBJ2-1	-	CASTPDGQIYNEQFF	TGCGCCAGCACACCCGACGGACAGATATACAATGAGCAGTTCTTC
TRBV3-1/TRBV3-2	-	TRBJ2-3	-	CASKATDTQYF	TGTGCCAGCAAGGCCACGGATACGCAGTATTTT
TRBV4-3	-	TRBJ1-4	once	CASSQVGGVGATNEKLFF	TGCGCCAGCAGCCAAGTAGGGGGGGTGGGTGCAACTAATGAAAAACTGTTTTTT
TRBV5-1	-	TRBJ2-3	few	CASSLDTGDTQYF	TGCGCCAGCAGCTTGGACACGGGAGACACGCAGTATTTT
TRBV6-5	-	TRBJ2-5	-	CASSYSPETQYF	TGTGCCAGCAGTTACTCCCCGGAGACCCAGTACTTC
TRBV7-3	-	TRBJ2-5	-	CASSLDGETQYF	TGTGCCAGCAGCTTAGATGGGGAGACCCAGTACTTC
TRBV4-3	TRBD2	TRBJ2-1	-	CASSQEGLAYPSSYNEQFF	TGCGCCAGCAGCCAAGAAGGACTAGCGTACCCGAGCTCCTACAATGAGCAGTTCTTC
TRBV5-1	-	TRBJ2-3	-	CASSLGGGGDTQYF	TGCGCCAGCAGCTTGGGAGGCGGTGGAGATACGCAGTATTTT
TRBV27	-	TRBJ2-3	-	CASTLKGTLGIDTQYF	TGTGCCAGCACCCTGAAGGGGACCTTGGGCATAGATACGCAGTATTTT
TRBV28	TRBD2	TRBJ2-1	-	CASSLLGTSRYNEQFF	TGTGCCAGCAGTTTATTAGGGACTAGCAGGTACAATGAGCAGTTCTTC
TRBV30	-	TRBJ1-6	-	CASIHGQLYNSPLHF	TGTGCCTCAATACATGGACAGTTATATAATTCACCCCTCCACTTT
TRBV5-5	-	TRBJ1-2	-	CASSLESGFNGYTF	TGTGCCAGCAGCTTGGAATCAGGCTTCAATGGCTACACCTTC
TRBV18	TRBD1	TRBJ2-5	few	CASSPRAGGYQETQYF	TGTGCCAGCTCACCAAGGGCAGGGGGTTACCAAGAGACCCAGTACTTC
TRBV6-5	-	TRBJ2-2	few	CASGVSDTGELFF	TGTGCCAGCGGCGTATCGGACACCGGGGAGCTGTTTTTT
TRBV6-5	-	TRBJ1-3	-	CASSSGLLMIGNTIYF	TGTGCCAGCAGTTCCGGACTGCTGATGATAGGAAACACCATATATTTT
TRBV6-2/TRBV6-3	-	TRBJ1-5	-	CASSYSRFLRGRNQPQHF	TGTGCCAGCAGTTACTCGAGGTTTTTGAGGGGTCGGAATCAGCCCCAGCATTTT
TRBV2	-	TRBJ1-5	-	CASSDRNQPQHF	TGTGCCAGCAGTGACAGGAATCAGCCCCAGCATTTT
TRBV6-5	-	TRBJ2-7	-	CASRFTRSSYEQYF	TGTGCCAGTCGATTTACCAGAAGCTCCTACGAGCAGTACTTC
TRBV10-2	-	TRBJ1-4	-	CASSDNTNEKLFF	TGCGCCAGCAGTGACAATACTAATGAAAAACTGTTTTTT
TRBV5-1	-	TRBJ1-1	few	CASSLKPGLMNTEAFF	TGCGCCAGCAGCTTAAAGCCAGGACTGATGAACACTGAAGCTTTCTTT
TRBV28	TRBD2	TRBJ2-5	few	CASIGGLLAGGETQYF	TGTGCCAGCATTGGGGGATTACTAGCGGGAGGGGAGACCCAGTACTTC